The rows below give T cell receptor beta chains drawn from one sample of a study of blood T cell repertoires in COVID-19. Clones were sequenced by immunoSEQ multiplex PCR, and TCRdb holds only the in-frame ones, with some missing. The data show some 120,000 clones, with roughly 84% seen just once and 0.83% held by the top ten. The sequencing sample was made of peripheral blood. The receptors originated from a woman aged 70-85 years with acute or convalescent COVID-19. Both conserved end residues are part of each CDR3. The order of the fields is D gene, V gene, clone size, J gene, CDR3 protein, CDR3 DNA. A D gene is named only where the DNA matches it firmly. Part of the rows lack a size; the others show once, few, many or a class for expanded clones.

>TRBD1|TRBV6-5|NA|TRBJ1-2
CASSRQGSNYGYTF
TGTGCCAGCTCTAGACAGGGTTCTAACTATGGCTACACCTTC
>TRBD2|TRBV3-1/TRBV3-2|NA|TRBJ2-1
CASSLRTSGSGYNEQFF
TGTGCCAGCAGCCTCCGGACTAGCGGGAGTGGGTACAATGAGCAGTTCTTC
>TRBD1|TRBV5-1|NA|TRBJ2-3
CASSYGTGGSDTQYF
TGCGCCAGCAGCTACGGGACAGGGGGATCAGATACGCAGTATTTT
>NA|TRBV6-5|once|TRBJ2-7
CASRSRTYEQYF
TGTGCCAGCAGGAGTAGGACTTACGAGCAGTACTTC
>NA|TRBV12-3/TRBV12-4|NA|TRBJ1-1
CASSPGGLVAFF
TGTGCCAGCAGCCCCGGGGGGCTGGTAGCTTTCTTT
>NA|TRBV10-3|once|TRBJ2-3
CAITGGSTDTQYF
TGTGCCATCACCGGGGGATCCACAGATACGCAGTATTTT
>NA|TRBV2|NA|TRBJ1-2
CASVGRGNYGYTF
TGTGCCAGCGTGGGCAGGGGTAACTATGGCTACACCTTC
>TRBD1|TRBV11-2|NA|TRBJ1-4
CASSRSGTATNEKLFF
TGTGCCAGCAGCCGATCAGGGACAGCAACTAATGAAAAACTGTTTTTT
>TRBD1|TRBV28|NA|TRBJ1-1
CASSRDRGGTEAFF
TGTGCCAGCAGCCGCGACAGGGGAGGTACTGAAGCTTTCTTT
>TRBD1|TRBV5-1|NA|TRBJ2-7
CASSSGLTGVEQYF
TGCGCCAGCAGCTCCGGTCTTACAGGGGTCGAGCAGTACTTC
>TRBD2|TRBV2|NA|TRBJ2-1
CASSELGRTSGHNEQFF
TGTGCCAGCAGTGAACTCGGGCGGACTAGCGGGCACAATGAGCAGTTCTTC
>NA|TRBV3-1/TRBV3-2|NA|TRBJ2-6
CASSPQVSGANVLTF
TGTGCCAGCAGCCCCCAGGTCTCTGGGGCCAACGTCCTGACTTTC
>NA|TRBV6-5|few|TRBJ2-1
CASSYDRGGTYNEQFF
TGTGCCAGCAGTTACGATAGGGGGGGGACCTACAATGAGCAGTTCTTC
>TRBD2|TRBV11-2|NA|TRBJ2-1
CASSKGTSGGAKEQFF
TGTGCCAGCAGCAAGGGTACGAGCGGGGGGGCTAAGGAGCAGTTCTTC
>NA|TRBV13|NA|TRBJ1-2
CASSLGAQGSYGYTF
TGTGCCAGCAGCTTAGGGGCCCAGGGAAGCTATGGCTACACCTTC
>TRBD1|TRBV25-1|NA|TRBJ1-2
CASSEFGDSIGYTF
TGTGCCAGCAGTGAATTTGGGGACAGTATTGGCTACACCTTC
>NA|TRBV6-1|once|TRBJ2-7
CASSEVGSAPGKQYF
TGTGCCAGCAGTGAAGTCGGGTCAGCACCGGGGAAGCAGTACTTC
>TRBD2|TRBV4-2|few|TRBJ2-3
CASSQTGGNTDTQYF
TGTGCCAGCAGCCAAACGGGAGGTAACACAGATACGCAGTATTTT
>TRBD1|TRBV5-1|NA|TRBJ1-1
CASSQGQGRTEAFF
TGCGCCAGCAGCCAAGGACAGGGGCGGACTGAAGCTTTCTTT
>TRBD1|TRBV5-1|NA|TRBJ1-3
CASSLGQGGSGNTIYF
TGCGCCAGCAGCTTGGGCCAGGGGGGATCTGGAAACACCATATATTTT
>TRBD1|TRBV5-4|NA|TRBJ1-2
CASSFGTGGFGYTF
TGTGCCAGCAGCTTCGGGACAGGGGGCTTTGGCTACACCTTC
>TRBD2|TRBV7-7|NA|TRBJ2-5
CASSLEASGVQETQYF
TGTGCCAGCAGCTTAGAGGCTAGCGGGGTCCAAGAGACCCAGTACTTC
>NA|TRBV11-2|NA|TRBJ1-1
CASSLGYSAEAFF
TGTGCCAGCAGCTTAGGATATAGCGCTGAAGCTTTCTTT
>TRBD2|TRBV6-1|NA|TRBJ2-2
CASSERRGGTGELFF
TGTGCCAGCAGTGAACGGCGCGGGGGGACCGGGGAGCTGTTTTTT
>TRBD2|TRBV7-6|NA|TRBJ2-7
CASSNLAGESYEQYF
TGTGCCAGCAGCAATTTAGCGGGGGAAAGCTACGAGCAGTACTTC
>NA|TRBV4-2|NA|TRBJ1-6
CASSQDEGDSPLHF
TGTGCCAGCAGCCAAGACGAAGGGGATTCACCCCTCCACTTT
>NA|TRBV7-2|few|TRBJ1-3
CASSSTGSRGNTIYF
TGTGCCAGCAGCTCCACGGGGTCGCGAGGAAACACCATATATTTT
>NA|TRBV6-2/TRBV6-3|NA|TRBJ2-3
CASSYSTQGRDTQYF
TGTGCCAGCAGTTACTCTACCCAGGGGAGAGATACGCAGTATTTT